This T cell receptor (beta chain) was profiled in a study of Ad26.COV2.S vaccination and SARS-CoV-2 variants. Study-wide background: Of the COV1001 trial arms, the Ad26.COV2.S arm included the donor.

The sample's treatment: around 19 received Ad26.COV2.S at low or high dose, single or two shots; about 5 received placebo; per-sample allocation not given. The samples date from day 63 after the first vaccine or placebo injection. In Boston, an adult donor aged 18-55 years took part. Germline V CDR1 and CDR2: MDHEN, SYDVKM. J was trimmed by 6 bases and V by 6 bases; bases with no gene match: 5. The CDR3 totals 14 residues. Only in-frame clones appear in the TCRdb table, and some are missing; sequencing was by immunoSEQ multiplex PCR. Seen here are about 480,000 clones, approximately 90% observed once, and the top ten hold around 13%.

This sequence was found in a person between 18 and 65 years old who received the Ad26.COV2.S COVID-19 vaccine or a placebo. This rearrangement joins TRBV28 to TRBJ2-1; TRBD2 matches 10 bases. Material: peripheral blood, obtained in a trial of Ad26.COV2.S vaccine versus placebo. The CDR3 here is CASREREGTNEQFF. As DNA, the CDR3 is TGTGCCAGCAGGGAGCGGGAGGGTACCAATGAGCAGTTCTTC. The full variable domain, completed using reference TRBV28 and TRBJ2-1, is DVKVTQSSRYLVKRTGEKVFLECVQDMDHENMFWYRQDPGLGLRLIYFSYDVKMKEKGDIPEGYSVSREKKERFSLILESASTNQTSMYLCASREREGTNEQFFGPGTRLTVL.